This T cell receptor beta chain was profiled in a study of T cell clonality in common variable immunodeficiency. Points from the study as a whole: Reportedly, TCR beta sequences from common variable immunodeficiency showed fewer deletions and N-nucleotide insertions.

Equal genomic DNA amounts from CVID and control samples were sequenced. TCRdb's table, derived via immunoSEQ multiplex PCR, lists solely in-frame clones and lacks some. The sample is made up of some 64,000 clones, none counted only once. Both groups were predominantly of Caucasian heritage. In its sample, this clone was seen many times. Antigen: not known. The read gets to within 3 residues of the CDR3 end, and the germline J gene fills in the rest. Trimming removed 4 bases from V and 5 bases from J; junction bases left unmatched: 11. The CDR3 is 16 residues long. Germline V gives CDR1 LNHDA, CDR2 SQIVND (reference sequence).

Sequencing was performed on peripheral blood mononuclear cells. This clonotype was sampled from a person between 18 and 75 years old in good health. The chain has TRBV19 and TRBJ2-5, with 9 positions matching TRBD1. CDR3 bases read: TGTGCCAGTAGTACAACGGGACGGACAGGGGCCGAGACC. It specifies CASSTTGRTGAET. The whole CDR3 sequence is CASSTTGRTGAETQYF.